This TCR beta chain was sequenced in a study of CD8 T cells in ankylosing spondylitis. V was pared by 4 bases and J by 2 bases, with 11 bases between. From germline, CDR1 is SGHVS and CDR2 FNYEAQ. The CDR3 is made up of 14 amino acids. Regarding the study as a whole: Disease-linked clones were found to be CD8+ and relatively rare in peripheral blood. Earlier literature documents some of the motif variants in reactive arthritis synovial fluid and blood. Researchers reportedly found disease-linked clones significantly enriched in matched ankylosing spondylitis synovial fluid. A motif in TCR beta, a set of several highly homologous variants, appeared characteristic of ankylosing spondylitis blood.

Quantitative barcoded 5'-RACE was used to prepare TCR beta libraries. TCRdb itself ran the 5' RACE reads through MiXCR, one entry per CDR3 protein. Of 700,000 to 1,000,000 distinct CDR3 sequences listed, roughly 10% are singletons. This clonotype was recorded a few times. Its specificity is not known. The TCR was taken from a male donor with ankylosing spondylitis. The chain couples TRBV7-6 to TRBJ2-5; TRBD1 is a possible D gene (5 bases). Sequencing was performed on blood, either unsorted or a sorted T cell fraction (not recorded which). The CDR3 sequence is CASSSTASQETQYF. The CDR3 DNA reads as TGTGCCAGCAGCTCGACAGCTAGTCAAGAGACCCAGTACTTC.